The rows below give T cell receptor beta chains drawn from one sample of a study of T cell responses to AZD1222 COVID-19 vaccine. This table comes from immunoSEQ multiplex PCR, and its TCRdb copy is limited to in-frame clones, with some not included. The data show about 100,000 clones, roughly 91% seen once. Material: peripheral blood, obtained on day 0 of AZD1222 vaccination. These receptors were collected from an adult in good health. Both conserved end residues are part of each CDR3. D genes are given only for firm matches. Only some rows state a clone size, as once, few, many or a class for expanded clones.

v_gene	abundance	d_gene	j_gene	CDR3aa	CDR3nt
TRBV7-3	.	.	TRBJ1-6	CASSSDGNSPLHF	TGTGCCAGCAGCTCTGATGGTAATTCACCCCTCCACTTT
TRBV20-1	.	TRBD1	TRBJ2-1	CSASSGQGAGEQFF	TGCAGTGCTAGTTCGGGACAGGGGGCAGGTGAGCAGTTCTTC
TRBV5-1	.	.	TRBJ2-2	CASSPRSNTGELFF	TGCGCCAGCAGCCCCCGATCGAACACCGGGGAGCTGTTTTTT
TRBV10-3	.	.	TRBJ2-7	CAISDGTRLYEQYF	TGTGCCATCAGTGATGGGACAAGACTATACGAGCAGTACTTC
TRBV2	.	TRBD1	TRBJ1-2	CASSEGQGKILGGYTF	TGTGCCAGCAGTGAAGGACAGGGGAAGATACTGGGAGGCTACACCTTC
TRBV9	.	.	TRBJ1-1	CASSQLSGGLEAFF	TGTGCCAGCAGCCAGTTGTCTGGGGGCCTTGAAGCTTTCTTT
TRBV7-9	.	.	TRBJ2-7	CASSPMVASYEQYF	TGTGCCAGCAGCCCAATGGTGGCCTCCTACGAGCAGTACTTC
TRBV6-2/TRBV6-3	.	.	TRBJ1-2	CASSYPRTEYYGYTF	TGTGCCAGCAGTTACCCACGGACGGAATACTATGGCTACACCTTC
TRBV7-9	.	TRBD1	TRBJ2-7	CASSRTRDSPPLDEQYF	TGTGCCAGCAGCCGTACCCGGGACAGTCCCCCTCTAGACGAGCAGTACTTC
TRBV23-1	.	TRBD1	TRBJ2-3	CASSLGVIGQGANADTQYF	TGCGCCAGCAGCCTAGGGGTAATAGGACAGGGGGCGAACGCAGATACGCAGTATTTT
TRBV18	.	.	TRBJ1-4	CASSPNPGRKNEKLFF	TGTGCCAGCTCACCGAACCCGGGACGGAAGAATGAAAAACTGTTTTTT
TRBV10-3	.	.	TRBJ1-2	CAISEGGWSYGYTF	TGTGCCATCAGTGAGGGAGGTTGGAGCTATGGCTACACCTTC
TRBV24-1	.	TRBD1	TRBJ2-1	CATSPGQGVYNEQFF	TGTGCCACCAGTCCCGGACAGGGGGTCTACAATGAGCAGTTCTTC
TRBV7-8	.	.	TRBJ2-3	CASRKRETSDTQYF	TGTGCCAGCAGGAAACGGGAGACCTCAGATACGCAGTATTTT
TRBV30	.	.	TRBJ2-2	CAWSVRASDPTGELFF	TGTGCCTGGAGTGTTCGAGCCAGTGACCCCACCGGGGAGCTGTTTTTT
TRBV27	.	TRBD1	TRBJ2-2	CASSLWTGNTGELFF	TGTGCCAGCAGTTTGTGGACAGGGAACACCGGGGAGCTGTTTTTT
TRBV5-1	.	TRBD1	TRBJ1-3	CASSSGRDRGYSGNTIYF	TGCGCCAGCAGCTCAGGCCGGGACAGGGGTTACTCTGGAAACACCATATATTTT
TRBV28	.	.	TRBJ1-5	CATTGGWGNQPQHF	TGTGCCACCACAGGAGGGTGGGGCAATCAGCCCCAGCATTTT
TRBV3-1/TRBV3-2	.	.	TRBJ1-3	CASSQGRGQVEYF	TGTGCCAGCAGCCAAGGGAGGGGACAAGTTGAATATTTT
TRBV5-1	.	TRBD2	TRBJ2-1	CASSRSHERGAEQFF	TGCGCCAGCAGCCGATCCCATGAGCGGGGGGCTGAGCAGTTCTTC
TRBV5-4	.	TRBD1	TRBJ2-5	CASSTGTGETQYF	TGTGCCAGCAGCACCGGGACAGGGGAGACCCAGTACTTC
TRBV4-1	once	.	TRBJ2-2	CASSQDLRQGPRKSTGELFF	TGCGCCAGCAGCCAAGATCTCCGGCAGGGGCCACGAAAAAGTACCGGGGAGCTGTTTTTT
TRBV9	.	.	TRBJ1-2	CASSGSWGYTF	TGTGCCAGCAGCGGATCTTGGGGCTACACCTTC
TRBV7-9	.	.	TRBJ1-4	CASSGWGAGEVEKLFF	TGTGCCAGCAGCGGATGGGGGGCGGGCGAGGTCGAAAAACTGTTTTTT
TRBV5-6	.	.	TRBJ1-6	CASSPQGWNSPLHF	TGTGCCAGCAGCCCACAGGGTTGGAATTCACCCCTCCACTTT
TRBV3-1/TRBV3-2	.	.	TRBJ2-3	CASNPGMSHTDTQYF	TGTGCCAGCAACCCAGGGATGTCCCACACAGATACGCAGTATTTT
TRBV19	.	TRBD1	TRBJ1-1	CASSIDPSQGARGTEAFF	TGTGCCAGTAGTATAGATCCGTCGCAGGGGGCGCGGGGCACTGAAGCTTTCTTT
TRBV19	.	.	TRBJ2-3	CASSIGAGSTDTQYF	TGTGCCAGTAGTATCGGCGCGGGTAGCACAGATACGCAGTATTTT
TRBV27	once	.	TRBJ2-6	CASSSRSAGANVLTF	TGTGCCAGCAGTTCCAGATCGGCTGGGGCCAACGTCCTGACTTTC
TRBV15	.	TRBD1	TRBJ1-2	CATSGFVEGARYGYTF	TGTGCCACCAGCGGGTTCGTGGAGGGGGCGCGGTATGGCTACACCTTC
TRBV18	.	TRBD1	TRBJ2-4	CASSHPLTGGKNIQYF	TGTGCCAGCTCGCACCCTTTGACAGGGGGCAAAAACATTCAGTACTTC
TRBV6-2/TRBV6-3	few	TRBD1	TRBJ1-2	CASSPPFSTGGYGYTF	TGTGCCAGCAGTCCACCCTTCTCGACAGGGGGCTATGGCTACACCTTC
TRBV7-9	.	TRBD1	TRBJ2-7	CASSLEAARGRVPYEQYF	TGTGCCAGCAGCTTAGAGGCGGCCAGGGGGCGAGTGCCCTACGAGCAGTACTTC
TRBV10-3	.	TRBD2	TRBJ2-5	CAISGAGLAGVGETQYF	TGTGCCATCAGCGGGGCGGGACTAGCGGGAGTCGGGGAGACCCAGTACTTC
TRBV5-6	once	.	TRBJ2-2	CASSLWNGFTGELFF	TGTGCCAGCAGCTTGTGGAACGGTTTCACCGGGGAGCTGTTTTTT
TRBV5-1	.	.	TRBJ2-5	CASTIGGQETQYF	TGCGCCAGCACAATAGGGGGCCAAGAGACCCAGTACTTC
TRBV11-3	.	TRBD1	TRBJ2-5	CASSQGQGNHETQYF	TGTGCCAGCTCCCAGGGACAGGGGAACCACGAGACCCAGTACTTC
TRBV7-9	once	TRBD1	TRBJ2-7	CASSQSGGPHYEQYF	TGTGCCAGCAGTCAATCAGGGGGTCCTCACTACGAGCAGTACTTC
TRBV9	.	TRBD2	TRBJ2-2	CASSPRRFAGGQRDTGELFF	TGTGCCAGCAGCCCCCGGAGATTCGCGGGGGGGCAGAGGGACACCGGGGAGCTGTTTTTT
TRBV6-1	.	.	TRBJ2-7	CASSEVDGSTYEQYF	TGTGCCAGCAGTGAAGTAGACGGGAGCACCTACGAGCAGTACTTC
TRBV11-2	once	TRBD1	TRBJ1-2	CASSIQGGGYTF	TGTGCCAGCAGCATACAGGGGGGTGGCTACACCTTC
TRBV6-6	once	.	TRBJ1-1	CASSRTGNTEAFF	TGTGCCAGCAGCCGTACAGGGAACACTGAAGCTTTCTTT
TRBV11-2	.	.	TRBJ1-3	CASSSRGPFTGNTIYF	TGTGCCAGCAGCTCTCGAGGGCCTTTCACTGGAAACACCATATATTTT
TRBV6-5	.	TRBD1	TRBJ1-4	CASSSGQGNEKLFF	TGTGCCAGCAGTTCTGGACAGGGAAATGAAAAACTGTTTTTT
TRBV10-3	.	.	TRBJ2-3	CAIRGGRDTQYF	TGTGCCATCAGAGGTGGACGGGATACGCAGTATTTT
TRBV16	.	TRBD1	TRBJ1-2	CASSQVTGEAGYTF	TGTGCCAGCAGCCAAGTAACAGGGGAGGCTGGCTACACCTTC
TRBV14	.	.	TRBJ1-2	CASSQGTPNYGYTF	TGTGCCAGCAGCCAAGGGACACCTAACTATGGCTACACCTTC
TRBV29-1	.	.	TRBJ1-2	CSVEERGLSGYTF	TGCAGCGTTGAAGAAAGGGGTCTGAGTGGCTACACCTTC
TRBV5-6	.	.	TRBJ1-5	CASSQGFEPQHF	TGTGCCAGCAGCCAAGGGTTTGAGCCCCAGCATTTT
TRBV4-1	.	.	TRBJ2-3	CATRRGEGTDTQYF	TGCGCCACTAGACGGGGTGAGGGCACAGATACGCAGTATTTT
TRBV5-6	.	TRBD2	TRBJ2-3	CASSPRLAGPLPDTQYF	TGTGCCAGCAGCCCCAGACTAGCCGGGCCGTTGCCAGATACGCAGTATTTT
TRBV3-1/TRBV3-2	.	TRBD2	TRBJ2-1	CASSPGTSGDNEQFF	TGTGCCAGCAGCCCAGGGACTAGCGGGGACAATGAGCAGTTCTTC
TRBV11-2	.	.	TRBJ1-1	CASSFQGSTEAFF	TGTGCCAGCAGCTTTCAGGGTTCCACTGAAGCTTTCTTT
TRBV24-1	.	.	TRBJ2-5	CATSDLRYGETQYF	TGTGCCACCAGTGACCTAAGATATGGGGAGACCCAGTACTTC
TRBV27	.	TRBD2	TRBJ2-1	CASTEVRGSSYNEQFF	TGTGCCAGCACGGAGGTGCGGGGGAGCTCCTACAATGAGCAGTTCTTC
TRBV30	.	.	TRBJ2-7	CAWSPTRDEQYF	TGTGCCTGGAGTCCTACTAGAGACGAGCAGTACTTC
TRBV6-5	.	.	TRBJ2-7	CASRKQRDGPYEQYF	TGTGCCAGCAGGAAACAACGGGACGGCCCCTACGAGCAGTACTTC
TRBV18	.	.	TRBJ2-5	CASSPPSPKETQYF	TGTGCCAGCTCACCACCGAGTCCTAAAGAGACCCAGTACTTC